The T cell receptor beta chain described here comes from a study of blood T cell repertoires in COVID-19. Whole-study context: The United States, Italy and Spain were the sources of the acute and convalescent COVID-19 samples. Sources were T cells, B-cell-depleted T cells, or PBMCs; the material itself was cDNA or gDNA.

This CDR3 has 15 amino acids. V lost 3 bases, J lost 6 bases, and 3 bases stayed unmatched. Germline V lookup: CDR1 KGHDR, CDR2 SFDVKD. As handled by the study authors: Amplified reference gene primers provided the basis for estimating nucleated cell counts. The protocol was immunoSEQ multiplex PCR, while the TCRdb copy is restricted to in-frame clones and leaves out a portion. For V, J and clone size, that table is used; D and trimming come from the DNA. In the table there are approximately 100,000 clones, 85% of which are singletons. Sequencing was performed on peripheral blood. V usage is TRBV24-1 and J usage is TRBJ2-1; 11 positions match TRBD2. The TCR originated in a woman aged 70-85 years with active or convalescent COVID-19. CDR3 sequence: CATSDRSGRANEQFF. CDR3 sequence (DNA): TGTGCCACCAGTGATCGTAGCGGGAGGGCCAATGAGCAGTTCTTC.